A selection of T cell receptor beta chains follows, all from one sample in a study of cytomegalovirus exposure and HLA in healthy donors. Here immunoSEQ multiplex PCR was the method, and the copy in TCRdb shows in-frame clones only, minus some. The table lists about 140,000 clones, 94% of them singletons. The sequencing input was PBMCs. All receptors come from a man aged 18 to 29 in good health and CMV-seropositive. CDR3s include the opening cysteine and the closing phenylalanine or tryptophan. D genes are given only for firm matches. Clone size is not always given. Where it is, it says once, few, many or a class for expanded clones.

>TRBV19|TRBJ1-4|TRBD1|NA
CASSDRGPLLATNEKLFF
TGTGCCAGTAGCGACAGGGGTCCCCTTCTTGCAACTAATGAAAAACTGTTTTTT
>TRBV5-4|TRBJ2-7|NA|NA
CASSLAYRDGVNYEQYF
TGTGCCAGCAGCTTGGCCTACAGGGACGGGGTAAACTACGAGCAGTACTTC
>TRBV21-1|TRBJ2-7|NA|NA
CASSNSNYVTGPYEQYF
TGTGCCAGCAGCAACTCCAATTACGTGACAGGTCCCTACGAGCAGTACTTC
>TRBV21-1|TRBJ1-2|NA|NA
CASSFRQGLSGYTF
TGTGCCAGCAGCTTCCGACAGGGTCTGTCTGGCTACACCTTC
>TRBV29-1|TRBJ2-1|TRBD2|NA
CSVPTSSGSYNEQFF
TGCAGCGTCCCGACGTCTAGCGGGTCCTACAATGAGCAGTTCTTC
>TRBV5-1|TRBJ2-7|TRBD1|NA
CASSSGTGWDYEQYF
TGCGCCAGCAGTTCCGGGACAGGGTGGGACTACGAGCAGTACTTC
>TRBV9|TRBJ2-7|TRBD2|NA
CASSVEGTSGRAEQYF
TGTGCCAGCAGCGTAGAAGGGACTAGCGGGAGGGCTGAGCAGTACTTC
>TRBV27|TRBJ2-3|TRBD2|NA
CASSTLSGLAGPTDTQYF
TGTGCCAGCAGTACACTCTCGGGACTAGCGGGGCCCACAGATACGCAGTATTTT
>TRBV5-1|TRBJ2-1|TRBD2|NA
CASSLAGGHEQFF
TGCGCCAGCAGCTTGGCGGGAGGTCATGAGCAGTTCTTC
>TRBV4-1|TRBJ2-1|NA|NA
CASSQLAYNEQFF
TGCGCCAGCAGCCAACTAGCCTACAATGAGCAGTTCTTC
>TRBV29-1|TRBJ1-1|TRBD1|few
CSVTPGTGGTEAFF
TGCAGCGTCACTCCCGGGACAGGGGGCACTGAAGCTTTCTTT
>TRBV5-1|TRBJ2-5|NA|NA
CASSLTGETQYF
TGCGCCAGCAGCTTGACGGGAGAGACCCAGTACTTC
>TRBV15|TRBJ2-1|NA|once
CATSRPPLMTYEQFF
TGTGCCACCAGCAGACCACCACTTATGACATACGAGCAGTTCTTC
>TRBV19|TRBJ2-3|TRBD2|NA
CASSPTSGSMDTQYF
TGTGCCAGTAGTCCGACTAGCGGGAGTATGGATACGCAGTATTTT
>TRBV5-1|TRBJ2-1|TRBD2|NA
CASSLYLAGDDEQFF
TGCGCCAGCAGCTTGTATTTAGCGGGAGACGATGAGCAGTTCTTC
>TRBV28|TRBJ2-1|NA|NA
CASSLWGPGNEQFF
TGTGCCAGCAGTTTATGGGGCCCCGGCAATGAGCAGTTCTTC
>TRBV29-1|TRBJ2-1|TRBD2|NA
CSVEDGTRKFNEQFF
TGCAGCGTTGAAGATGGGACTAGAAAATTCAATGAGCAGTTCTTC